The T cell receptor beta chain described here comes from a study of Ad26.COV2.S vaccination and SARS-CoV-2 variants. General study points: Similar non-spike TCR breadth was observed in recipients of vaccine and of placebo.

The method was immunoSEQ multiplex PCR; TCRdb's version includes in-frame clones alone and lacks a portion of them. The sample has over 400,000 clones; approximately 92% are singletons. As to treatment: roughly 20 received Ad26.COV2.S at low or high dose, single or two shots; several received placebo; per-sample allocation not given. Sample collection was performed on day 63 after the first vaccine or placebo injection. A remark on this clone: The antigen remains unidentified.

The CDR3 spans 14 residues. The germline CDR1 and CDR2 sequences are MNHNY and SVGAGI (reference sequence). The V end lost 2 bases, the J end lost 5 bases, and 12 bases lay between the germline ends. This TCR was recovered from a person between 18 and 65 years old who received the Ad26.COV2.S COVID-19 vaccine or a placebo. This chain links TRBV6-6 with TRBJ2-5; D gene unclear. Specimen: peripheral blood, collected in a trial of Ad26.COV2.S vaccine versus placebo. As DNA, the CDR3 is TGTGCCAGCAGTTACGAGATGGGGATTGAGACCCAGTACTTC. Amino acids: CASSYEMGIETQYF.